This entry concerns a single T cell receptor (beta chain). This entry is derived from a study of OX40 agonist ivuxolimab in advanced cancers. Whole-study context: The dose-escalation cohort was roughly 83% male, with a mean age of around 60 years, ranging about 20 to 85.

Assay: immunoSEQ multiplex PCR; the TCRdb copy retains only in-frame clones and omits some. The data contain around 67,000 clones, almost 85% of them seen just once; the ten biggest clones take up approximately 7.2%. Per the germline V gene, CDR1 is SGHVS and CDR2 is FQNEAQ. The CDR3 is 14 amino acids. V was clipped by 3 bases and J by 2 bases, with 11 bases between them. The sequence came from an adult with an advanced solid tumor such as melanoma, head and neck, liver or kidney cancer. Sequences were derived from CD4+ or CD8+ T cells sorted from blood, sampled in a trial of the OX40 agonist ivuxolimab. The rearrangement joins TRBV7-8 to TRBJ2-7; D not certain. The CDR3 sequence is CASSLLGKAYEQYF. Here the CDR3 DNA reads TGTGCCAGCAGCTTGTTAGGGAAAGCCTACGAGCAGTACTTC.